This T cell receptor (beta chain) emerged from a study of OX40 agonist ivuxolimab in advanced cancers. The CDR3 sequence is 15 residues long. The germline CDR1 and CDR2 sequences are SGHDT and YYEEEE. V shed 3 bases and J shed 4 bases, with 15 bases lying between them. The assay was immunoSEQ multiplex PCR, and TCRdb's table has in-frame clones only and misses some. The data show some 97,000 clones, 91% seen once. The source is an adult with an advanced solid tumor such as melanoma, head and neck, liver or kidney cancer. This specimen was CD4+ or CD8+ T cells sorted from blood, taken in a trial of the OX40 agonist ivuxolimab. The rearrangement uses TRBV5-6 and TRBJ2-3; D not certain. The CDR3 nucleotides read TGTGCCAGCAGCTCTCCCCCACCGGCACCAGATACGCAGTATTTT. It specifies CASSSPPPAPDTQYF.